This T cell receptor beta chain was sequenced for a study of T cell repertoires in cytomegalovirus infection. Study in general: It was the public TCR beta signatures that indicated both CMV infection and matching HLA type.

The CDR3 is 15 amino acids. The V segment lost 5 bases and the J segment 6 bases; nucleotides outside the gene matches: 10. Per germline, CDR1 KGHSH and CDR2 LQKENI. One entry per CDR3 protein results from TCRdb running MiXCR on the reads. The sample carries 400,000 or so distinct CDR3 sequences, roughly 30% recorded once. This clonotype was counted many times. Material for sequencing was PBMCs. The source of this sequence is a human donor in good health (CMV status not recorded). Some clones in this sample may be carry-over from other donors' samples. V usage is TRBV18 and J usage is TRBJ2-1; 7 positions agree with TRBD2. Written as DNA, the CDR3 is TGTGCCAGCTCATCATCCGGGACTAACTCCAATGAGCAGTTCTTC. As protein: CASSSSGTNSNEQFF.